What follows are 18 T cell receptor beta chains derived from one specimen sequenced in a study of OX40 agonist ivuxolimab in advanced cancers. Clones were read by immunoSEQ multiplex PCR, and TCRdb kept only the in-frame ones, dropping some. The repertoire holds approximately 23,000 clones, with 84% as singletons. The sequences come from CD4+ or CD8+ T cells sorted from blood, collected in a trial of the OX40 agonist ivuxolimab. The source is an adult with an advanced solid tumor such as melanoma, head and neck, liver or kidney cancer.

This chain connects TRBV4-1 to TRBJ2-7; D uncertain. Germline values: CDR1 MGHRA, CDR2 YSYEKL. Trimming shortened V by 4 bases and J by 3 bases, and 10 bases separated the two germline ends. The CDR3 has 13 amino acids. The CDR3 loop is CASSPLASYEQYF. CDR3 coding DNA: TGCGCCAGCAGCCCCTTGGCCAGCTACGAGCAGTACTTC.

The genes are TRBV7-3 and TRBJ2-1; 8 bases are a match to TRBD2. The CDR3 runs to 17 residues. Germline V gene lookup returns CDR1 SGHTA and CDR2 FQGTGA. The trim removed 2 bases at V and 6 bases at J, leaving 12 bases unmatched. The CDR3 here is CASSLSTMGLEGNEQFF. CDR3 nucleotide sequence: TGTGCCAGCAGCTTATCAACAATGGGACTAGAGGGCAATGAGCAGTTCTTC.

This clone was found once. The rearrangement uses TRBV4-1 and TRBJ2-2, with D perhaps matching TRBD2 (5 bases). CDR1 is MGHRA and CDR2 is YSYEKL in the germline V gene. V gave up 11 bases and J gave up 2 bases, with 12 bases separating them. The CDR3 length is 13 residues. CDR3 region: CAVGLVNTGELFF. The CDR3 DNA reads TGCGCCGTCGGACTGGTTAACACCGGGGAGCTGTTTTTT.

This chain uses TRBV2 with TRBJ1-4; maybe TRBD1 (5 bases). From germline, CDR1 is SNHLY and CDR2 FYNNEI. V dropped 7 bases and J dropped 0 bases, with 6 bases sitting between them. The CDR3 consists of 13 residues. The CDR3 DNA reads as TGTGCCAGCATGGGGCCAACTAATGAAAAACTGTTTTTT. Translation gives CASMGPTNEKLFF.

The rearrangement joins TRBV6-6 to TRBJ2-5, with 8 bases fitting TRBD2. After removal of 6 bases from V and 5 bases from J, the junction contained 8 bases not matched to a gene. Germline loops: CDR1 MNHNY, CDR2 SVGAGI (reference sequence). CDR3 length: 14 amino acids. CDR3 protein: CASSPRGGRETQYF. In DNA form, the CDR3 reads TGTGCCAGCAGCCCCCGGGGGGGCAGGGAGACCCAGTACTTC.

The V and J genes are TRBV4-1 and TRBJ1-6, with D uncertain. Germline CDR1 is MGHRA and CDR2 is YSYEKL. The CDR3 consists of 18 residues. The V end lost 2 bases, the J end lost 9 bases, and 23 bases lay between the germline ends. CDR3 region: CASSQSSGVKGPSSPLHF. Written as DNA, the CDR3 is TGCGCCAGCAGCCAAAGCTCGGGCGTCAAGGGTCCGTCTTCACCCCTCCACTTT.

The table lists this clone with a count of one. The V call is TRBV27, the J call TRBJ2-1; TRBD1 aligns across 7 bases. This CDR3 is built from 14 residues. V was clipped by 7 bases and J by 6 bases; unmatched bases: 9. Germline V lookup: CDR1 MNHEY, CDR2 SMNVEV (reference sequence). CDR3 DNA sequence: TGTGCCAGCACCTTGACAGGGACAACCAATGAGCAGTTCTTC. Amino acid sequence: CASTLTGTTNEQFF.

This rearrangement joins TRBV6-5 to TRBJ2-7; the match to TRBD1 covers 8 bases. CDR3 length: 14 amino acids. In germline, CDR1 is MNHEY, CDR2 SVGAGI. Losses at the gene ends were 2 bases for V and 3 bases for J; bases not matched to a gene: 3. The CDR3 is CASSYRDRRYEQYF. DNA for the CDR3: TGTGCCAGCAGTTACCGGGACAGGCGCTACGAGCAGTACTTC.

The rearrangement links TRBV12-1 to TRBJ1-5; TRBD1, the table's D call, was not compared with the DNA. TRBV12-1 is designated a pseudogene. This CDR3 region has 15 residues. DNA of the CDR3: TGTGCCAGCAGCGTTCCGGACAGTCATCTTCAGCCCCAGCATTTT. Translated, it gives CASSVPDSHLQPQHF.

This chain links TRBV28 with TRBJ2-7; D not resolved. CDR1 is MDHEN and CDR2 is SYDVKM in the germline V gene. This CDR3 spans 11 amino acids. V dropped 2 bases and J dropped 2 bases, with 1 base sitting between them. DNA for the CDR3: TGTGCCAGCAGTTTAACCTACGAGCAGTACTTC. This codes for CASSLTYEQYF.

The rearrangement joins TRBV11-2 to TRBJ2-7, with D possibly matching TRBD2 (5 bases). Germline CDR1 is SGHAT and CDR2 is FQNNGV. Between the trimmed V and J ends, which lost 1 base and 2 bases, there was a span of 12 bases. CDR3 length: 15 amino acids. The CDR3 DNA sequence: TGTGCCAGCAGCTTAGTTCGGGGATCCCCCTACGAGCAGTACTTC. Amino acids: CASSLVRGSPYEQYF.

The rearrangement links TRBV5-1 to TRBJ2-7, with D tentatively TRBD2 (5 bases). V was clipped by 4 bases and J by 4 bases, with 9 bases between them. The CDR3 totals 12 residues. Per germline, CDR1 SGHRS and CDR2 YFSETQ. The CDR3 sequence: CASSGRGYEQYF. CDR3 nucleotides: TGCGCCAGCAGCGGGAGAGGGTACGAGCAGTACTTC.

This chain joins TRBV2 and TRBJ1-2; D is unclear. CDR1 is SNHLY and CDR2 is FYNNEI in the germline V gene. The CDR3 is 13 residues long. Trimming pared 5 bases from V and 4 bases from J, leaving 11 bases between. The chain's CDR3 is CASSSLPTYGYTF. The CDR3 DNA sequence: TGTGCCAGCAGTTCCTTACCGACCTATGGCTACACCTTC.

DNA of the CDR3: TGTGCCAGTAGTATGGGACAGATTAGCAATCAGCCCCAGCATTTT. Its translation is CASSMGQISNQPQHF. The V and J genes are TRBV19 and TRBJ1-5; TRBD1 aligns across 7 bases. After removal of 3 bases from V and 0 bases from J, the junction contained 2 bases not matched to a gene. The CDR3 is 15 residues long. Per germline, CDR1 LNHDA and CDR2 SQIVND (reference sequence).

V and J are TRBV7-6 and TRBJ2-1; 8 bases align to TRBD2. The V and J ends lost 0 bases and 6 bases, in that order; junction bases with no gene match: 1. In germline, CDR1 is SGHVS, CDR2 FNYEAQ. This CDR3 spans 14 amino acids. CDR3 residues: CASSLATSANEQFF. The CDR3 DNA reads TGTGCCAGCAGCTTAGCGACTAGCGCCAATGAGCAGTTCTTC.

V gene TRBV2 combines with J gene TRBJ2-3; possibly TRBD2 for D (6 bases). The germline V and J ends were trimmed by 1 base and 3 bases, with 8 bases remaining between them. The CDR3 is made up of 14 amino acids. The germline V gene encodes CDR1 SNHLY and CDR2 FYNNEI. CDR3 protein: CASSEGRGTDTQYF. The CDR3 DNA sequence: TGTGCCAGCAGTGAAGGGAGGGGTACAGATACGCAGTATTTT.

The V and J genes are TRBV5-4 and TRBJ1-6, with 9 bases aligning to TRBD1. Germline V gene lookup returns CDR1 SGHNT and CDR2 YYREEE (reference sequence). V was pared by 0 bases and J by 6 bases, with 7 bases of the junction left unmatched. This CDR3 has 17 amino acids. CDR3 protein: CASSLGGQGGSNSPLHF. Written as DNA, the CDR3 is TGTGCCAGCAGCTTGGGGGGACAGGGCGGGAGTAATTCACCCCTCCACTTT. The whole variable domain, remainder taken from reference TRBV5-4 and TRBJ1-6, is ETGVTQSPTHLIKTRGQQVTLRCSSQSGHNTVSWYQQALGQGPQFIFQYYREEENGRGNFPPRFSGLQFPNYSSELNVNALELDDSALYLCASSLGGQGGSNSPLHFGNGTRLTVT.

This rearrangement joins TRBV4-1 to TRBJ2-1, with 9 nucleotides matching TRBD1. This CDR3 comprises 13 residues. Germline V gene lookup returns CDR1 MGHRA and CDR2 YSYEKL. With 2 bases clipped from V and 9 bases from J, the junction kept 2 bases outside the gene matches. The CDR3 protein is CASSQTGGSEQFF. Here the CDR3 DNA reads TGCGCCAGCAGCCAAACAGGGGGCAGTGAGCAGTTCTTC.